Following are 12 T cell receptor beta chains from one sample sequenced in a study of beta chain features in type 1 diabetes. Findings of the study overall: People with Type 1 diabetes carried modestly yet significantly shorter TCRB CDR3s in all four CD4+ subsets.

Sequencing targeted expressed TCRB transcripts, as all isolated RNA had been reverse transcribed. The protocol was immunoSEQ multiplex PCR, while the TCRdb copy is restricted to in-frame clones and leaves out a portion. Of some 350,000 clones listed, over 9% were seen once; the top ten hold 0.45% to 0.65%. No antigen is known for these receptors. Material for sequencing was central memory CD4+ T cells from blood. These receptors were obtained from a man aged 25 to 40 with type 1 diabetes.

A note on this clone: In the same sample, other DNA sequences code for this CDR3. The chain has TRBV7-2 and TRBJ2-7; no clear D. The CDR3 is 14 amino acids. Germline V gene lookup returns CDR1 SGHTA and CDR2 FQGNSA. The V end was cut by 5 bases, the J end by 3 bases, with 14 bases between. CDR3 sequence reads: CASSPARSLYEQYF. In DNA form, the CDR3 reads TGTGCCAGCAGCCCAGCCCGGTCGCTCTACGAGCAGTACTTC. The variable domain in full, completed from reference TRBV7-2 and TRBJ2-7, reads GAGVSQSPSNKVTEKGKDVELRCDPISGHTALYWYRQSLGQGLEFLIYFQGNSAPDKSGLPSDRFSAERTGGSVSTLTIQRTQQEDSAVYLCASSPARSLYEQYFGPGTRLTVT.

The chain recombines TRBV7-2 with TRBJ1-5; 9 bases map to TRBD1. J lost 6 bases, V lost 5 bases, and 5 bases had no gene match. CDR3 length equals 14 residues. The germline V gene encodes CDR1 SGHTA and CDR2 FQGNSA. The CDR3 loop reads CASSRVQGAQPQHF. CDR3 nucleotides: TGTGCCAGCAGCCGAGTACAGGGGGCTCAGCCCCAGCATTTT.

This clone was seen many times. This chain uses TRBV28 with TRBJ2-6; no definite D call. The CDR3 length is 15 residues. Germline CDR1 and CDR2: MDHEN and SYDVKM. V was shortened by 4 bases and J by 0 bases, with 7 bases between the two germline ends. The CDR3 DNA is TGTGCCAGCAGTTCGGCGCCCTCTGGGGCCAACGTCCTGACTTTC. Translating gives CASSSAPSGANVLTF. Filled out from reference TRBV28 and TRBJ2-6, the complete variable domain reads DVKVTQSSRYLVKRTGEKVFLECVQDMDHENMFWYRQDPGLGLRLIYFSYDVKMKEKGDIPEGYSVSREKKERFSLILESASTNQTSMYLCASSSAPSGANVLTFGAGSRLTVL.

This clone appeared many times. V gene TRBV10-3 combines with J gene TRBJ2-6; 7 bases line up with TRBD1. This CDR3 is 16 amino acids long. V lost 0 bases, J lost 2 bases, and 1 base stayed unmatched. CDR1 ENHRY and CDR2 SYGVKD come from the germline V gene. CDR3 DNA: TGTGCCATCAGTGAGTCTGACAGGGCTGGGGCCAACGTCCTGACTTTC. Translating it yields CAISESDRAGANVLTF.

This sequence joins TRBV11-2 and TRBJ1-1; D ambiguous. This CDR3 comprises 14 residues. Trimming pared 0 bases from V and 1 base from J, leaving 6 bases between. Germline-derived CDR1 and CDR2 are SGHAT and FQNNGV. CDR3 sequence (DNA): TGTGCCAGCAGCTTAGATCAGGCGAACACTGAAGCTTTCTTT. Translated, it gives CASSLDQANTEAFF.

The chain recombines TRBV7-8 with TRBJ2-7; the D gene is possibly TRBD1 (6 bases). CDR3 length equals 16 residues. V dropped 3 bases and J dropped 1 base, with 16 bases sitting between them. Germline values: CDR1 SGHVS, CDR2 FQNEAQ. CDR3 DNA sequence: TGTGCCAGCAGCTTCTCTAATCTGGACAGTTCCTACGAGCAGTACTTC. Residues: CASSFSNLDSSYEQYF.

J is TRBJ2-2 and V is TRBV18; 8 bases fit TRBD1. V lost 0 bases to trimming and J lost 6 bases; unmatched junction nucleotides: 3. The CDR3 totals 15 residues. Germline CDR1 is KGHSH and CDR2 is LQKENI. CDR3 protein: CASSPPGQVAGELFF. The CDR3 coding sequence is TGTGCCAGCTCACCACCGGGACAGGTCGCCGGGGAGCTGTTTTTT.

The CDR3 coding sequence is TGTGCCAGTGCCGCTTCGACAGGAGGCTATGGCTACACCTTC. It is translated as CASAASTGGYGYTF. This sequence joins TRBV19 and TRBJ1-2, with a weak D call TRBD1 (6 bases). V lost 8 bases and J lost 4, with 17 bases in between. CDR3 length equals 14 residues. Per the germline V gene, CDR1 is LNHDA and CDR2 is SQIVND (reference sequence).

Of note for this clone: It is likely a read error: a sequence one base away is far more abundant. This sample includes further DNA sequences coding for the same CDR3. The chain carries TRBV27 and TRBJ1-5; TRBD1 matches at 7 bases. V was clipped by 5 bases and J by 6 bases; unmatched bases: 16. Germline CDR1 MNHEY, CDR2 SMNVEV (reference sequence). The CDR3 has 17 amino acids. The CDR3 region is CASSTTGARGRSQPQHF. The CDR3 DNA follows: TGTGCCAGCAGTACCACAGGGGCGCGGGGTCGATCTCAGCCCCAGCATTTT.

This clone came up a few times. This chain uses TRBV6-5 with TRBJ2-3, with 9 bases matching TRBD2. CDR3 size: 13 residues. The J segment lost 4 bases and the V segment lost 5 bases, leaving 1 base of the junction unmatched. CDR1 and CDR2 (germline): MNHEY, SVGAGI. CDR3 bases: TGTGCCAGCAGTCGGACTAGCGCAGATACGCAGTATTTT. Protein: CASSRTSADTQYF.

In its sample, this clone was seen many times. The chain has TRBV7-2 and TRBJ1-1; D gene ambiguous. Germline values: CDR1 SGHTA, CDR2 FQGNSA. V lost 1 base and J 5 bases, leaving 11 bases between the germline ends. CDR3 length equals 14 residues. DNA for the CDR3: TGTGCCAGCAGCTTAGTGGGCAGTTTGACTGAAGCTTTCTTT. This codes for CASSLVGSLTEAFF.

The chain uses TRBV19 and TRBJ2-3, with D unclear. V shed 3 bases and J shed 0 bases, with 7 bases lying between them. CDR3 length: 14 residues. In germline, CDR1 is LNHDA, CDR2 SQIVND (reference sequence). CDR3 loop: CASSMTPSTDTQYF. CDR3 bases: TGTGCCAGTAGTATGACGCCTAGCACAGATACGCAGTATTTT.